The next 9 T cell receptor beta chains were all read from a single sample in a study of blood T cell repertoires in COVID-19. Some clones are missing from TCRdb's copy, which holds only in-frame ones; the method was immunoSEQ multiplex PCR. The sample consists of approximately 140,000 clones, 75% to 85% of them appearing once. The sequencing sample was made of peripheral blood. These TCRs come from a man between 60 and 75 years old with active or convalescent COVID-19.

V and J are TRBV28 and TRBJ2-3, with TRBD2 matching 13 bases. Germline CDR1 reads MDHEN; CDR2 reads SYDVKM. The CDR3 is 19 amino acids. The J segment lost 1 base and the V segment lost 2 bases, leaving 9 bases of the junction unmatched. The CDR3 sequence: CASSLGLAGEGVGTDTQYF. CDR3 nucleotides: TGTGCCAGCAGTTTAGGACTAGCGGGAGAAGGGGTCGGCACAGATACGCAGTATTTT.

CDR3 protein: CATSATGANVLTF. The CDR3 DNA follows: TGTGCCACCAGTGCCACTGGGGCCAACGTCCTGACTTTC. The rearrangement links TRBV24-1 to TRBJ2-6, with no clear D. The germline V and J ends were trimmed by 5 bases and 2 bases, with 3 bases remaining between them. The germline CDR1 and CDR2 sequences are KGHDR and SFDVKD. The CDR3 is made up of 13 amino acids.

The rearrangement uses TRBV19 and TRBJ2-7, with 9 bases aligning to TRBD2. After removal of 4 bases from V and 4 bases from J, the junction contained 11 bases not matched to a gene. The CDR3 is 16 residues long. CDR1 is LNHDA, CDR2 SQIVND, per germline (reference sequence). The DNA of the CDR3 is TGTGCCAGTAGTAGGACCTCAATAGCGGGAGAATACGAGCAGTACTTC. This codes for CASSRTSIAGEYEQYF.

This clone was picked up one time. This sequence joins TRBV5-4 and TRBJ2-7, with a weak D call TRBD2 (6 bases). This CDR3 contains 15 residues. V was cut by 3 bases and J by 1 base, with 14 bases left in between. The germline V gene encodes CDR1 SGHNT and CDR2 YYREEE (reference sequence). The CDR3 DNA follows: TGTGCCAGCAGCTCGGGGGTGGGATCTTCCTACGAGCAGTACTTC. This gives the protein CASSSGVGSSYEQYF.

This rearrangement joins TRBV9 to TRBJ2-5, with D possibly matching TRBD1 (7 bases). This CDR3 contains 15 residues. Trimming took off 4 bases at V and 4 bases at J, with 17 bases between the two ends. CDR1 and CDR2 from the germline V gene are SGDLS and YYNGEE. CDR3 region: CASSPGAGGLETQYF. The CDR3 region has the DNA TGTGCCAGCAGCCCGGGGGCAGGGGGGTTAGAGACCCAGTACTTC.

The V gene is TRBV5-5, the J gene TRBJ2-1, with 8 bases fitting TRBD2. The J segment lost 6 bases and the V segment lost 0 bases, leaving 2 bases of the junction unmatched. This CDR3 comprises 14 residues. Germline V gene lookup returns CDR1 SGHKS and CDR2 YYEKEE (reference sequence). The CDR3 spells CASSLAGGGNEQFF. CDR3 DNA sequence: TGTGCCAGCAGCTTGGCGGGAGGGGGCAATGAGCAGTTCTTC. The variable domain in full, completed from reference TRBV5-5 and TRBJ2-1, reads DAGVTQSPTHLIKTRGQQVTLRCSPISGHKSVSWYQQVLGQGPQFIFQYYEKEERGRGNFPDRFSARQFPNYSSELNVNALLLGDSALYLCASSLAGGGNEQFFGPGTRLTVL.

The chain is built from TRBV4-3 and TRBJ1-3; a possible D gene is TRBD1 (6 bases). From germline, CDR1 is LGHNA and CDR2 YSLEER. V was trimmed by 4 bases and J by 4 bases, leaving 14 bases between them. This CDR3 is 15 amino acids long. Here the CDR3 DNA reads TGCGCCAGCAGCCGCTTTCCGGGACAAGGAAACACCATATATTTT. Translating gives CASSRFPGQGNTIYF.

The chain couples TRBV7-2 to TRBJ2-1; TRBD1 matches 11 bases. Germline loops: CDR1 SGHTA, CDR2 FQGNSA. V was pared by 1 base and J by 9 bases, with 5 bases of the junction left unmatched. The CDR3 extends over 15 amino acids. This CDR3 reads CASSLVGTGGGEQFF. CDR3 nucleotide sequence: TGTGCCAGCAGCTTAGTAGGGACAGGGGGAGGTGAGCAGTTCTTC.

By proportion, this clone is medium-sized. The chain combines TRBV27 with TRBJ2-1; 9 bases fit TRBD1. The ends lost 4 bases at V and 5 bases at J; junction bases unmatched: 3. There are 14 residues in the CDR3. Germline assignment: CDR1 MNHEY and CDR2 SMNVEV (reference sequence). The CDR3 region has the DNA TGTGCCAGCAGTTCCTGGACAGGGGACAATGAGCAGTTCTTC. Its protein is CASSSWTGDNEQFF.